Each of the 16 T cell receptor beta chains below was sequenced from the same sample in a study of blood T cell repertoires in COVID-19. Measured with immunoSEQ multiplex PCR; TCRdb has only the in-frame clones, and not every one. In the table there are over 200,000 clones, around 80% of which are singletons. The specimen was peripheral blood. Receptor source: a man in his forties who had recovered from COVID-19.

The CDR3 sequence is CASSVSGRARTGELFF. In DNA form, the CDR3 reads TGTGCCAGCAGCGTAAGCGGGAGGGCCCGGACCGGGGAGCTGTTTTTT. The V call is TRBV9, the J call TRBJ2-2, with 10 bases matching TRBD2. The V segment lost 1 base and the J segment 5 bases; nucleotides outside the gene matches: 5. The CDR3 length is 16 residues. Germline CDR1 and CDR2: SGDLS and YYNGEE.

This rearrangement joins TRBV5-4 to TRBJ1-1, with D possibly matching TRBD1 (6 bases). Between the trimmed V and J ends, which lost 4 bases and 0 bases, there was a span of 10 bases. Germline loops: CDR1 SGHNT, CDR2 YYREEE (reference sequence). This CDR3 region has 14 residues. The DNA for the CDR3 is TGTGCCAGCAGCAGGGGACAACTGAACACTGAAGCTTTCTTT. Translation: CASSRGQLNTEAFF.

This chain joins TRBV5-1 and TRBJ2-6; TRBD1 matches at 7 bases. Germline CDR1 SGHRS, CDR2 YFSETQ. This CDR3 has 15 amino acids. J lost 2 bases, V lost 4 bases, and 3 bases had no gene match. CDR3 coding DNA: TGCGCCAGCAGCGCCCAGGGGGCTGGGGCCAACGTCCTGACTTTC. As protein: CASSAQGAGANVLTF.

V and J are TRBV7-2 and TRBJ2-7, with 9 bases fitting TRBD1. The trim removed 4 bases at V and 5 bases at J, leaving 6 bases unmatched. The CDR3 is 14 residues long. Germline CDR1 SGHTA, CDR2 FQGNSA. The CDR3 nucleotides read TGTGCCAGCAGCTCGAACAGGGGGCTAAACGAGCAGTACTTC. Its translation: CASSSNRGLNEQYF. Combining the CDR3 with reference TRBV7-2 and TRBJ2-7 gives the whole variable domain GAGVSQSPSNKVTEKGKDVELRCDPISGHTALYWYRQSLGQGLEFLIYFQGNSAPDKSGLPSDRFSAERTGGSVSTLTIQRTQQEDSAVYLCASSSNRGLNEQYFGPGTRLTVT.

The chain couples TRBV11-2 to TRBJ2-1, with D possibly TRBD2 on 5 matching bases. Trimming took 4 bases from V and 10 from J, leaving 14 bases between them. This CDR3 spans 13 amino acids. Germline CDR1 and CDR2: SGHAT and FQNNGV. CDR3 nucleotides: TGTGCCAGCAGCTCCACCAGCGGTTCCGAGCAGTTCTTC. Translation gives CASSSTSGSEQFF.

The gene calls are TRBV29-1 and TRBJ1-3; perhaps TRBD1 as D (6 bases). Between the trimmed V and J ends, which lost 4 bases and 0 bases, there was a span of 13 bases. This CDR3 spans 15 amino acids. Germline loops: CDR1 SQVTM, CDR2 ANQGSEA. CDR3: CSVVEPGVSGNTIYF. Here the CDR3 DNA reads TGCAGCGTTGTGGAGCCAGGGGTCTCTGGAAACACCATATATTTT.

Concerning this clone: Other nucleotide sequences in the sample specify the same CDR3. The CDR3 region has the DNA TGTGCCAGCAGCTTAGTCGCGGGAGGGGAGACCCAGTACTTC. Its translation is CASSLVAGGETQYF. The chain uses TRBV7-9 and TRBJ2-5; 9 bases map to TRBD2. CDR3 length: 14 amino acids. After removal of 1 base from V and 5 bases from J, the junction contained 2 bases not matched to a gene. Germline V gene data show CDR1 as SEHNR and CDR2 as FQNEAQ (reference sequence).

CDR3 sequence (DNA): TGTGCCAGCGCAGGCAGGGGGCAAGGCACCATATATTTT. It encodes CASAGRGQGTIYF. V and J are TRBV10-3 and TRBJ1-3; 8 bases are shared with TRBD1. The CDR3 loop spans 13 amino acids. With 10 bases clipped from V and 9 bases from J, the junction kept 11 bases outside the gene matches. Germline V lookup: CDR1 ENHRY, CDR2 SYGVKD.

The chain joins TRBV7-2 to TRBJ1-2; tentatively, D is TRBD1 (6 bases). There are 15 residues in the CDR3. Germline V gives CDR1 SGHTA, CDR2 FQGNSA. Trimming shortened V by 1 base and J by 4 bases, and 13 bases separated the two germline ends. The chain's CDR3 is CASSLEGMGAYGYTF. The CDR3 region has the DNA TGTGCCAGCAGCTTAGAAGGCATGGGGGCCTATGGCTACACCTTC.

The rearrangement links TRBV15 to TRBJ2-5; TRBD1 is a possible D gene (5 bases). The V end was cut by 10 bases, the J end by 5 bases, with 17 bases between. Per germline, CDR1 LNHNV and CDR2 YYDKDF (reference sequence). The length of the CDR3 is 13 residues. The CDR3 nucleotides read TGTGCCATCAGTAAGGGGTTAGCCGAGACCCAGTACTTC. Protein: CAISKGLAETQYF.

V and J are TRBV28 and TRBJ1-2, with a weak D call TRBD1 (5 bases). Germline CDR1 MDHEN, CDR2 SYDVKM. This CDR3 is built from 14 residues. Between the trimmed V and J ends, which lost 6 bases and 8 bases, there was a span of 19 bases. As DNA, the CDR3 is TGTGCCAGCAGCCAAGTCGGGGGTGAAGGGGGCTACACCTTC. Encoded protein: CASSQVGGEGGYTF.

The J gene is TRBJ1-2, the V gene TRBV10-2, with 7 bases lining up with TRBD1. Germline CDR1 reads WSHSY; CDR2 reads SAAADI. The trim removed 2 bases at V and 7 bases at J, leaving 22 bases unmatched. This CDR3 has 19 residues. CDR3: CASSEPNGNSDRASLGYTF. Written as DNA, the CDR3 is TGCGCCAGCAGTGAGCCGAACGGCAACTCAGACAGGGCGAGCCTTGGCTACACCTTC.

This chain uses TRBV25-1 with TRBJ1-4, with TRBD1 matching over 7 bases. Germline V gene data show CDR1 as MGHDK and CDR2 as SYGVNS. This CDR3 is built from 14 residues. V dropped 9 bases and J dropped 5; count of bases not matched to a gene: 9. The CDR3 reads CARTWTGENEKLFF. The DNA for the CDR3 is TGTGCCAGGACGTGGACAGGCGAAAATGAAAAACTGTTTTTT. Full variable domain (remainder filled in from reference TRBV25-1 and TRBJ1-4): EADIYQTPRYLVIGTGKKITLECSQTMGHDKMYWYQQDPGMELHLIHYSYGVNSTEKGDLSSESTVSRIRTEHFPLTLESARPSHTSQYLCARTWTGENEKLFFGSGTQLSVL.

This chain links TRBV6-5 with TRBJ2-1; TRBD2 agrees at 11 bases. CDR1 and CDR2 (germline): MNHEY, SVGAGI. J was trimmed by 12 bases and V by 6 bases; bases with no gene match: 4. The CDR3 covers 12 residues. The CDR3 reads CASSALAGGQFF. The CDR3 nucleotides are TGTGCCAGCAGCGCCCTAGCGGGGGGGCAGTTCTTC.

The chain couples TRBV11-3 to TRBJ1-1, with TRBD1 identical over 7 bases. Looked up from germline, CDR1 is SGHNT and CDR2 is YENEEA. The V gene end was trimmed by 5 bases and the J gene end by 3 bases; junction bases not matched to a gene: 6. This CDR3 has 14 amino acids. The CDR3 nucleotides are TGTGCCAGCAGCCATTCAGGGGGGTACACTGAAGCTTTCTTT. Protein: CASSHSGGYTEAFF.

This rearrangement joins TRBV5-6 to TRBJ2-5; 10 nucleotides align to TRBD1. Trimming at V came to 4 bases and at J to 4 bases, leaving 10 bases not matched to a gene. CDR1 is SGHDT, CDR2 YYEEEE, per germline. This CDR3 spans 16 amino acids. The CDR3 coding sequence is TGTGCCAGCAGCCCGTCCGGGACAGGGGTAGCAGAGACCCAGTACTTC. It yields the protein CASSPSGTGVAETQYF.